The entry below describes one TCR beta chain. CDR3 size: 13 residues. V lost 4 bases and J 2 bases, leaving 7 bases between the germline ends. From germline, CDR1 is LGHDT and CDR2 YNNKEL (reference sequence). This entry belongs to a study of blood T cell repertoires in COVID-19. Using immunoSEQ multiplex PCR, the repertoire was profiled, and TCRdb retains in-frame clones only, with some absent. The table includes roughly 30,000 clones, around 92% detected once. The chain combines TRBV3-1 (or the pseudogene TRBV3-2) with TRBJ2-3; tentative D call: TRBD2 (6 bases). The TCR originated in a woman between 70 and 85 years old with COVID-19, enrolled during active disease. Sequencing was done on a sample of peripheral blood. The CDR3 nucleotides read TGTGCCAGCAGCCTAGCGGCCACAGATACGCAGTATTTT. Translating gives CASSLAATDTQYF.